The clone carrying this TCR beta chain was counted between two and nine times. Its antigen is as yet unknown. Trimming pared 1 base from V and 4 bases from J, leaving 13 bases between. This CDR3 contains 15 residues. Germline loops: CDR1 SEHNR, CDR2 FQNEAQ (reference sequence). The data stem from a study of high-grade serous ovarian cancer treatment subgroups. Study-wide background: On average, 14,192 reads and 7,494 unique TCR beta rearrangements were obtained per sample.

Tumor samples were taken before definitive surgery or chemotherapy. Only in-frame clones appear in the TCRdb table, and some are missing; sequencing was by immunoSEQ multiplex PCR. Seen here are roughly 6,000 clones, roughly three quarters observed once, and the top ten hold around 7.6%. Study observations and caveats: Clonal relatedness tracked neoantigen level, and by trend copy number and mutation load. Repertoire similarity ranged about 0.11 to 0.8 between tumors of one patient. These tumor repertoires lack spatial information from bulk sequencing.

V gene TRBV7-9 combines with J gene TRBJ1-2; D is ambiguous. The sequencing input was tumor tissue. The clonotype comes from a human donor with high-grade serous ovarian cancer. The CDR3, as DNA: TGTGCCAGCAGCTTAGAAACGGGCCGATTCTATGGCTACACCTTC. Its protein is CASSLETGRFYGYTF.